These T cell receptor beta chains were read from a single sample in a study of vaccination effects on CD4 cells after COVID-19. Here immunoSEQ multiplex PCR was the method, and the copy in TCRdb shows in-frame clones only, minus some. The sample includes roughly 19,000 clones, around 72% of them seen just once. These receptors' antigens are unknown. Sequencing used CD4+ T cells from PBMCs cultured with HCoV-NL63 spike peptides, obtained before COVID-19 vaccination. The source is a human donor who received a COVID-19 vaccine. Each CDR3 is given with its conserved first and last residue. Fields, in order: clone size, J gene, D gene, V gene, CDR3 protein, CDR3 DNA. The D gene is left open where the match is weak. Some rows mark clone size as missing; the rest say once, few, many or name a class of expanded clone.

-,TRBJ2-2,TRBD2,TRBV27,CASSSGTRTGELFF,TGTGCCAGCAGTTCCGGGACTAGGACCGGGGAGCTGTTTTTT
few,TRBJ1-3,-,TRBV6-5,CASVKASGNTIYF,TGTGCCAGCGTGAAGGCCTCTGGAAACACCATATATTTT
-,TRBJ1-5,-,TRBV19,CASSIDTGPGDQPQHF,TGTGCCAGTAGTATAGATACGGGACCGGGGGATCAGCCCCAGCATTTT
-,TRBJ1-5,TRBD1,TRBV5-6,CASSLTGGQPQHF,TGTGCCAGCAGCTTGACAGGGGGCCAGCCCCAGCATTTT
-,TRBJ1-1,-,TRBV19,CASRDSGYAEAFF,TGTGCCAGTAGGGATAGCGGGTACGCTGAAGCTTTCTTT
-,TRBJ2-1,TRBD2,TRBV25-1,CASTPSGREGNEQFF,TGTGCCAGCACCCCGAGCGGGAGGGAGGGGAATGAGCAGTTCTTC
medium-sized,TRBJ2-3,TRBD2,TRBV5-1,CASSLPSGRASDTQYF,TGCGCCAGCAGCTTGCCTAGCGGGAGGGCCTCAGATACGCAGTATTTT
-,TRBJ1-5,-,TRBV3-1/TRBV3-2,CASSQGSEPRQPQHF,TGTGCCAGCAGCCAAGGCTCGGAGCCCAGACAGCCCCAGCATTTT
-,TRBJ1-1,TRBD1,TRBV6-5,CASSYWGPGQRTEAFF,TGTGCCAGCAGTTATTGGGGACCGGGACAGCGAACTGAAGCTTTCTTT
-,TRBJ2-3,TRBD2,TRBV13,CASSLRTSGRAGGTDTQYF,TGTGCCAGCAGCCTAAGGACTAGCGGGAGGGCCGGGGGGACAGATACGCAGTATTTT
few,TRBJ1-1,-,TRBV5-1,CASSARRTSEAFF,TGCGCCAGCAGCGCCAGACGGACTAGTGAAGCTTTCTTT
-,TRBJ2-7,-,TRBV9,CASSVEQSFYEQYF,TGTGCCAGCAGCGTAGAGCAGTCCTTCTACGAGCAGTACTTC
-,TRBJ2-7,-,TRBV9,CASSALASATYEQYF,TGTGCCAGCAGCGCCTTAGCCTCCGCCACCTACGAGCAGTACTTC
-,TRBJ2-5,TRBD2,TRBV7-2,CASSYVSGGAVETQYF,TGTGCCAGCAGCTACGTTAGCGGGGGGGCGGTTGAGACCCAGTACTTC
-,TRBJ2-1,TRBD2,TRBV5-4,CASSLGSGGTNEQFF,TGTGCCAGCAGCTTGGGTAGCGGGGGAACCAATGAGCAGTTCTTC
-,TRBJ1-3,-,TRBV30,CAWSVSGDTIYF,TGTGCCTGGAGTGTGTCTGGGGACACCATATATTTT
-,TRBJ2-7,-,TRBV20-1,CSASSGSSYEQYF,TGCAGTGCTAGTTCGGGCAGCTCCTACGAGCAGTACTTC
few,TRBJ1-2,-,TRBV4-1,CASSQGQVYGYTF,TGCGCCAGCAGCCAAGGGCAGGTTTATGGCTACACCTTC
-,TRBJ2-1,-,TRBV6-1,CASSEASGRNEQFF,TGTGCCAGCAGTGAAGCTAGCGGCCGCAATGAGCAGTTCTTC
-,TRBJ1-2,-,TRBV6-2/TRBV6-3,CASSYLDPTSYGYTF,TGTGCCAGCAGTTACTTAGACCCGACCAGCTATGGCTACACCTTC
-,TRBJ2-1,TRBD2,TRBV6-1,CASSESGTSGGNEQFF,TGTGCCAGCAGTGAATCCGGGACTAGCGGGGGCAATGAGCAGTTCTTC
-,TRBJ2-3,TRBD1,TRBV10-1,CASSEGTDQDTQYF,TGCGCCAGCAGTGAAGGGACAGACCAGGATACGCAGTATTTT
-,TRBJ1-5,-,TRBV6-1,CASSDKRVSNQPQHF,TGTGCCAGCAGTGACAAAAGGGTTAGCAATCAGCCCCAGCATTTT
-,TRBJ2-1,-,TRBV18,CASSPRGGAFSYNEQFF,TGTGCCAGCTCACCACGAGGGGGGGCCTTCTCCTACAATGAGCAGTTCTTC
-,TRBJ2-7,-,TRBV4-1,CASSQDRPYEQYF,TGCGCCAGCAGCCAAGATCGCCCCTACGAGCAGTACTTC
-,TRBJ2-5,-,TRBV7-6,CASSLAQPLGVETQYF,TGTGCCAGCAGCTTAGCTCAACCTCTTGGTGTAGAGACCCAGTACTTC
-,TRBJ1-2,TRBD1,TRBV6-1,CASSEPWDRVSRYTF,TGTGCCAGCAGTGAACCCTGGGACAGAGTTTCCCGCTACACCTTC
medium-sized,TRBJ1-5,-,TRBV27,CASSLWGDSNQPQHF,TGTGCCAGCAGTTTATGGGGGGATAGCAATCAGCCCCAGCATTTT
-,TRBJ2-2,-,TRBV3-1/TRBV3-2,CASSLSGQVGELFF,TGTGCCAGCAGTCTAAGTGGGCAGGTCGGGGAGCTGTTTTTT
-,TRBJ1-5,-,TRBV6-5,CASRVIQVSNQPQHF,TGTGCCAGCAGGGTAATACAGGTTAGCAATCAGCCCCAGCATTTT
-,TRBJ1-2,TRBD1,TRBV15,CATSRGTDYGYTF,TGTGCCACCAGCAGGGGGACAGACTATGGCTACACCTTC
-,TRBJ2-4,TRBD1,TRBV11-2,CASGPGQGIQYF,TGTGCCAGCGGCCCAGGACAGGGCATTCAGTACTTC
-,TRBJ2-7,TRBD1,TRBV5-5,CASSPGTGIHEQYF,TGTGCCAGCAGCCCCGGGACAGGGATCCACGAGCAGTACTTC
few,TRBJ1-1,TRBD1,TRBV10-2,CASSEFLGTGNTEAFF,TGCGCCAGCAGTGAGTTTCTCGGGACAGGGAACACTGAAGCTTTCTTT
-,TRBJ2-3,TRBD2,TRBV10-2,CASRDRTSGADTQYF,TGCGCCAGCAGAGACCGGACTAGCGGGGCAGATACGCAGTATTTT
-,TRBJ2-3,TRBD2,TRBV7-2,CASSYGTSGTQYF,TGTGCCAGCAGCTACGGGACTAGCGGTACGCAGTATTTT
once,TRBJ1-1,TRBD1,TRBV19,CASRAGTGYLLGVAEAFF,TGTGCCAGTAGAGCCGGGACAGGGTATTTGTTAGGTGTTGCTGAAGCTTTCTTT
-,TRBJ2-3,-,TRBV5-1,CASSSTGDTQYF,TGCGCCAGCAGCTCAACTGGGGATACGCAGTATTTT
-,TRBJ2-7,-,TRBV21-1,CASSHGLVRPYEQYF,TGTGCCAGCAGCCATGGACTAGTTCGTCCCTACGAGCAGTACTTC
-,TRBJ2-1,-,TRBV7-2,CASSLASQSSYNEQFF,TGTGCCAGCAGCTTAGCGTCGCAGAGCTCCTACAATGAGCAGTTCTTC
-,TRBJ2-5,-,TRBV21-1,CASSKLGQGQETQYF,TGTGCCAGCAGCAAACTGGGACAGGGGCAAGAGACCCAGTACTTC
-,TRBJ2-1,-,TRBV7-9,CASSPGHGSKEGQFF,TGTGCCAGCAGTCCCGGACACGGGAGCAAAGAGGGGCAGTTCTTC
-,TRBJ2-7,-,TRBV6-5,CASSYSSTGYEQYF,TGTGCCAGCAGTTACTCGTCAACAGGCTACGAGCAGTACTTC
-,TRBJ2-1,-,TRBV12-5,CASGLGVSSSRYNEQFF,TGTGCTAGTGGTTTGGGGGTGTCTAGCAGCCGATACAATGAGCAGTTCTTC
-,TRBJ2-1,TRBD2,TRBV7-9,CASSLAQGLAGVLEQFF,TGTGCCAGCAGCTTAGCGCAAGGACTAGCGGGAGTTCTTGAGCAGTTCTTC
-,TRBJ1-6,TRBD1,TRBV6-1,CASSEQPGQGYSPLHF,TGTGCCAGCAGTGAACAGCCGGGACAGGGGTATTCACCCCTCCACTTT
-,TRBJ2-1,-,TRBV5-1,CASSLGRFSPNEQFF,TGCGCCAGCAGCTTGGGCCGCTTTAGCCCAAATGAGCAGTTCTTC
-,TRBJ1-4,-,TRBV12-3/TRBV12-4,CASGKTGEKLFF,TGTGCCAGCGGAAAAACCGGGGAAAAACTGTTTTTT
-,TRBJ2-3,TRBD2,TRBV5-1,CASSLLSGGEGTQYF,TGCGCCAGCAGCTTGCTTTCGGGAGGGGAAGGTACGCAGTATTTT
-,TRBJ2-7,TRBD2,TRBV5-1,CASSYVSGRARNEQYF,TGCGCCAGCAGCTACGTAAGCGGGAGGGCTAGAAACGAGCAGTACTTC
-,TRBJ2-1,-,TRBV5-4,CASSWDEGEQFF,TGTGCCAGCAGCTGGGACGAAGGTGAGCAGTTCTTC
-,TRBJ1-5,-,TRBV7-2,CASSFDSEPQHF,TGTGCCAGCAGCTTTGATAGTGAGCCCCAGCATTTT
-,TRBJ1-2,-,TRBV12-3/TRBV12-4,CASREPNNYGYTF,TGTGCCAGCAGGGAACCAAATAACTATGGCTACACCTTC